This T cell receptor (beta chain) was found in a study of beta chain features in type 1 diabetes. There are 13 residues in the CDR3. With 2 bases removed from V and 3 bases from J, the gap between germline ends came to 5 bases. From germline, CDR1 is SGHVS and CDR2 FQNEAQ. There are a few counts of this clone. The antigen is unknown. All of the isolated RNA was reverse transcribed, so expressed TCRB transcripts were sequenced. Clones were read by immunoSEQ multiplex PCR, and TCRdb kept only the in-frame ones, dropping some. Here the sample spans around 500,000 clones, 9.5% to 12% being singletons. Study conclusions and caveats: VDJ junctions in type 1 diabetes patients carried more deletions and fewer insertions.

The J gene is TRBJ2-4, the V gene TRBV7-8; no clear D. This clonotype originated in a woman aged 18 to 35 in good health. Input material: naive CD4+ T cells from blood. CDR3 DNA: TGTGCCAGCAGCTTAAGGGTCAAAAACATTCAGTACTTC. This encodes CASSLRVKNIQYF.